Listed below are T cell receptor beta chains from one sample, sequenced in a study of blood T cell repertoires in COVID-19. Data came from immunoSEQ multiplex PCR; TCRdb stores just in-frame clones and leaves some out. The sample has under 200,000 clones, about 85% seen once. Sequences were obtained from peripheral blood. The receptor source for this set is a woman over 75 with acute or convalescent COVID-19. Both conserved end residues are part of each CDR3. Fields, in order: V gene, D gene, clone size, J gene, CDR3 DNA, CDR3 protein. The D gene is left open where the match is weak. Clone size is stated in some rows and not others, as once, few, many or a class when expanded.

v_call: TRBV12-3/TRBV12-4; d_call: NA; clone_size: many; j_call: TRBJ1-1; cdr3_nt: TGTGCCAGCAGTTCCACAGGGTACACTGAAGCTTTCTTT; cdr3_aa: CASSSTGYTEAFF
v_call: TRBV6-5; d_call: NA; clone_size: NA; j_call: TRBJ1-5; cdr3_nt: TGTGCCAGCAGTTACTGGAGGGATTATAGCAATCAGCCCCAGCATTTT; cdr3_aa: CASSYWRDYSNQPQHF
v_call: TRBV30; d_call: TRBD1; clone_size: NA; j_call: TRBJ1-4; cdr3_nt: TGTGCCTGGAGTGGAGTTGGGACAGGGTTGGGGAGTGAAAAACTGTTTTTT; cdr3_aa: CAWSGVGTGLGSEKLFF
v_call: TRBV14; d_call: NA; clone_size: NA; j_call: TRBJ1-5; cdr3_nt: TGTGCCAGCAGCCAATCGTACCCAGGGGTGCCGCCCCAGCATTTT; cdr3_aa: CASSQSYPGVPPQHF
v_call: TRBV9; d_call: NA; clone_size: NA; j_call: TRBJ2-5; cdr3_nt: TGTGCCAGCAGCGTAGTCGGGAACCAAGAGACCCAGTACTTC; cdr3_aa: CASSVVGNQETQYF
v_call: TRBV4-3; d_call: NA; clone_size: NA; j_call: TRBJ2-1; cdr3_nt: TGCGCCAGCAGCCCTACGAGGCTAGCCTACAATGAGCAGTTCTTC; cdr3_aa: CASSPTRLAYNEQFF
v_call: TRBV3-1/TRBV3-2; d_call: NA; clone_size: NA; j_call: TRBJ2-5; cdr3_nt: TGTGCCAGCCCTAGCCAAGAGACCCAGTACTTC; cdr3_aa: CASPSQETQYF
v_call: TRBV5-1; d_call: TRBD1; clone_size: NA; j_call: TRBJ1-1; cdr3_nt: TGCGCCAGCAGCTTACCCACAGGGGGGGGCACTGAAGCTTTCTTT; cdr3_aa: CASSLPTGGGTEAFF
v_call: TRBV4-3; d_call: TRBD2; clone_size: NA; j_call: TRBJ2-3; cdr3_nt: TGCGCCAGCAGCCAAGATCTGGGGGGGTACCGTACGCAGTATTTT; cdr3_aa: CASSQDLGGYRTQYF
v_call: TRBV5-1; d_call: TRBD1; clone_size: NA; j_call: TRBJ1-6; cdr3_nt: TGCGCCAGCAGCTCTACAGGGGAAGGATCACCCCTCCACTTT; cdr3_aa: CASSSTGEGSPLHF
v_call: TRBV29-1; d_call: NA; clone_size: NA; j_call: TRBJ1-4; cdr3_nt: TGCAGCGCCCTAGAGGGAGATGAAAAACTGTTTTTT; cdr3_aa: CSALEGDEKLFF
v_call: TRBV30; d_call: NA; clone_size: NA; j_call: TRBJ1-2; cdr3_nt: TGTGCCTGGAGTGTCACTACCCTCCAAGTTAAAACCTTC; cdr3_aa: CAWSVTTLQVKTF
v_call: TRBV5-1; d_call: NA; clone_size: NA; j_call: TRBJ2-7; cdr3_nt: TGCGCCAGCAGCTTGGGACAGGACTCCTACGAGCAGTACTTC; cdr3_aa: CASSLGQDSYEQYF
v_call: TRBV18; d_call: TRBD1; clone_size: NA; j_call: TRBJ2-1; cdr3_nt: TGTGCCAGCTCAACAGGGGCGGCCTACAATGAGCAGTTCTTC; cdr3_aa: CASSTGAAYNEQFF
v_call: TRBV11-1; d_call: NA; clone_size: NA; j_call: TRBJ1-1; cdr3_nt: TGTGCCAGCAGCTTAGACAGAGACACTGAAGCTTTCTTT; cdr3_aa: CASSLDRDTEAFF
v_call: TRBV7-2; d_call: TRBD1; clone_size: NA; j_call: TRBJ1-1; cdr3_nt: TGTGCCAGCAGCACAGGACAGGGAGGAACTGAAGCTTTCTTT; cdr3_aa: CASSTGQGGTEAFF
v_call: TRBV19; d_call: NA; clone_size: NA; j_call: TRBJ1-1; cdr3_nt: TGTGCCAGTATGCCCCCGGGACTTGACACTGAAGCTTTCTTT; cdr3_aa: CASMPPGLDTEAFF
v_call: TRBV30; d_call: NA; clone_size: NA; j_call: TRBJ1-2; cdr3_nt: TGTGCCTGGAGTGTGGTACAGGGTATTTTCTACACCTTC; cdr3_aa: CAWSVVQGIFYTF
v_call: TRBV6-5; d_call: NA; clone_size: NA; j_call: TRBJ1-5; cdr3_nt: TGTGCCAGCTCAGGGCGAAACCAGCCCCAGCATTTT; cdr3_aa: CASSGRNQPQHF
v_call: TRBV30; d_call: TRBD2; clone_size: NA; j_call: TRBJ2-7; cdr3_nt: TGTGCTTTGAGAGCGGGGCCCGCTCGGCAGTACTTC; cdr3_aa: CALRAGPARQYF
v_call: TRBV5-1; d_call: NA; clone_size: NA; j_call: TRBJ2-4; cdr3_nt: TGCGCCAGCAGCTTGATTGGGGGGGCAAAAAACATTCAGTACTTC; cdr3_aa: CASSLIGGAKNIQYF
v_call: TRBV7-2; d_call: TRBD1; clone_size: NA; j_call: TRBJ2-7; cdr3_nt: TGTGCCAGCAGCTTAGGCCCAGGGGGCCTTTACGAGCAGTACTTC; cdr3_aa: CASSLGPGGLYEQYF
v_call: TRBV2; d_call: TRBD1; clone_size: once; j_call: TRBJ1-2; cdr3_nt: TGTGCCAGCAGTGAACCTTACCGGACAGGGCGGTACAATGGCTACACCTTC; cdr3_aa: CASSEPYRTGRYNGYTF
v_call: TRBV6-5; d_call: TRBD1; clone_size: once; j_call: TRBJ1-2; cdr3_nt: TGTGCCAGCAGTTATACCCCGGGACAGCACTATGGCTACACCTTC; cdr3_aa: CASSYTPGQHYGYTF
v_call: TRBV19; d_call: NA; clone_size: NA; j_call: TRBJ1-1; cdr3_nt: TGTGCCAGTAGGGACAGTACCGAAATTGAAGCTTTCTTT; cdr3_aa: CASRDSTEIEAFF
v_call: TRBV9; d_call: NA; clone_size: NA; j_call: TRBJ2-3; cdr3_nt: TGTGCCAGCAGCGTGGGTACAGGGCGCGCAGATACGCAGTATTTT; cdr3_aa: CASSVGTGRADTQYF
v_call: TRBV4-2; d_call: TRBD2; clone_size: NA; j_call: TRBJ2-3; cdr3_nt: TGTGCCAGCAGCCAGACACTAGCGCTAAGCACAGATACGCAGTATTTT; cdr3_aa: CASSQTLALSTDTQYF
v_call: TRBV5-1; d_call: TRBD1; clone_size: NA; j_call: TRBJ2-1; cdr3_nt: TGCGCCAGCAGCCGTGAGGGGGCTTGGGTCAATGAGCAGTTCTTC; cdr3_aa: CASSREGAWVNEQFF
v_call: TRBV11-3; d_call: TRBD2; clone_size: few; j_call: TRBJ2-7; cdr3_nt: TGTGCCAGCAGCTTAAGGGGAGGGGAGCAGTACTTC; cdr3_aa: CASSLRGGEQYF
v_call: TRBV12-3/TRBV12-4; d_call: NA; clone_size: NA; j_call: TRBJ2-7; cdr3_nt: TGTGCCAGCAGTATGGACTTTCCCTACGAGCAGTACTTC; cdr3_aa: CASSMDFPYEQYF
v_call: TRBV28; d_call: TRBD1; clone_size: NA; j_call: TRBJ2-7; cdr3_nt: TGTGCCAGCGGGTCCGGACAGGGAAGCGAGCAGTACTTC; cdr3_aa: CASGSGQGSEQYF
v_call: TRBV11-1; d_call: NA; clone_size: once; j_call: TRBJ1-1; cdr3_nt: TGTGCCAGCAGCCTGACGGGGAACACTGAAGCTTTCTTT; cdr3_aa: CASSLTGNTEAFF
v_call: TRBV6-5; d_call: NA; clone_size: once; j_call: TRBJ1-5; cdr3_nt: TGTGCCAGCAGCCCAACAGGTTTCCCCCATCAGCCCCAGCATTTT; cdr3_aa: CASSPTGFPHQPQHF
v_call: TRBV7-2; d_call: TRBD1; clone_size: NA; j_call: TRBJ1-5; cdr3_nt: TGTGCCAGCAGCTCCCGTCCCAGGACAGGGGATAATCAGCCCCAGCATTTT; cdr3_aa: CASSSRPRTGDNQPQHF
v_call: TRBV4-3; d_call: NA; clone_size: NA; j_call: TRBJ2-7; cdr3_nt: TGCGCCAGCAGCGAGGCGTTCGCGACAGTCTACGAGCAGTACTTC; cdr3_aa: CASSEAFATVYEQYF
v_call: TRBV3-1/TRBV3-2; d_call: NA; clone_size: NA; j_call: TRBJ2-1; cdr3_nt: TGTGCCAGCAGTTTGGGGCAGGCTTCTTACAATGAGCAGTTCTTC; cdr3_aa: CASSLGQASYNEQFF
v_call: TRBV28; d_call: TRBD2; clone_size: NA; j_call: TRBJ2-7; cdr3_nt: TGTGCCAGCAGTCCGGGACTAGCGGCCTCCTACGAGCAGTACTTC; cdr3_aa: CASSPGLAASYEQYF
v_call: TRBV19; d_call: NA; clone_size: NA; j_call: TRBJ1-5; cdr3_nt: TGTGCCAGTAGTATACCATCCTACAATCAGCCCCAGCATTTT; cdr3_aa: CASSIPSYNQPQHF
v_call: TRBV4-2; d_call: TRBD1; clone_size: NA; j_call: TRBJ1-2; cdr3_nt: TGTGCCAGCAGCCCGGGACAGGCGGGAGATGGCTACACCTTC; cdr3_aa: CASSPGQAGDGYTF
v_call: TRBV28; d_call: TRBD2; clone_size: NA; j_call: TRBJ2-5; cdr3_nt: TGTGCCAGCAGTTTACCGCTAGCGGCTAGGACCCAGTACTTC; cdr3_aa: CASSLPLAARTQYF
v_call: TRBV20-1; d_call: TRBD2; clone_size: NA; j_call: TRBJ2-3; cdr3_nt: TGCAGTGCTAGTCCGCGGCTAGCGGGAGGTGGAGATACGCAGTATTTT; cdr3_aa: CSASPRLAGGGDTQYF
v_call: TRBV7-2; d_call: TRBD2; clone_size: NA; j_call: TRBJ2-7; cdr3_nt: TGTGCCAGCAGCTTAATTACTAGCGGGAGCCACGAGCAGTACTTC; cdr3_aa: CASSLITSGSHEQYF